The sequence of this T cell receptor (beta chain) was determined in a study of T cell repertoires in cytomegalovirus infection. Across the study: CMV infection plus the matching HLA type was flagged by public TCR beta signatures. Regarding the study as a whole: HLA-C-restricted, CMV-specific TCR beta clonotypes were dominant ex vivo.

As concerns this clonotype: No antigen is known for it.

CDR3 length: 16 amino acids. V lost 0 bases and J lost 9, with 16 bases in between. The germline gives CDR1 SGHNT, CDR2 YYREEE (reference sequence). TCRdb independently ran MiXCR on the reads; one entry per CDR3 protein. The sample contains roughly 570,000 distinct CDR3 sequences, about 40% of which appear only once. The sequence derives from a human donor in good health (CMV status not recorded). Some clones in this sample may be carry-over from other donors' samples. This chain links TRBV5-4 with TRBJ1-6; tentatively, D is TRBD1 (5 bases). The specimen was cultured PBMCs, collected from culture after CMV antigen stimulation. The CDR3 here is CASSLGRGGDVSPLHF. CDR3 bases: TGTGCCAGCAGCTTGGGGCGTGGGGGGGACGTTTCACCCCTCCACTTT. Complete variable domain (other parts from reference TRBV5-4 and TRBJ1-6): ETGVTQSPTHLIKTRGQQVTLRCSSQSGHNTVSWYQQALGQGPQFIFQYYREEENGRGNFPPRFSGLQFPNYSSELNVNALELDDSALYLCASSLGRGGDVSPLHFGNGTRLTVT.